This T cell receptor beta chain was captured in a study of blood T cell repertoires in COVID-19. Study in general: Acute and convalescent COVID-19 specimens originated in the United States, Italy and Spain. Sample material is recorded as cDNA or gDNA derived from T cells, B-cell-depleted T cells, or PBMCs.

Source study methods: Amplification of reference gene primers was used by the study to estimate nucleated cell counts. Only in-frame clones appear in the TCRdb table, and some are missing; sequencing was by immunoSEQ multiplex PCR. V, J and clone size were drawn from that table, and D and trimming were deduced from the DNA. The sample consists of about 70,000 clones, about 82% of them appearing once. The CDR3 covers 14 residues. Per germline, CDR1 MDHEN and CDR2 SYDVKM. The J segment lost 7 bases and the V segment lost 5 bases, leaving 5 bases of the junction unmatched. The origin of this receptor is a woman aged 55-70 years with acute or convalescent COVID-19. The chain joins TRBV28 to TRBJ1-5, with 10 bases lining up with TRBD1. The material sequenced was peripheral blood. The CDR3 DNA reads TGTGCCAGCAGTCTGGACAGGGGGGACCAGCCCCAGCATTTT. It translates to CASSLDRGDQPQHF.